The source of this T cell receptor beta chain is a study of blood T cell repertoires in COVID-19. For the study at large: There were acute and convalescent COVID-19 samples, and they came from the United States, Italy and Spain. The cDNA or gDNA used as material had been derived from T cells, B-cell-depleted T cells, or PBMCs.

Seattle researchers signed up patients amid active infection and tracked them longitudinally. V shed 0 bases and J shed 2 bases, with 7 bases lying between them. Germline assignment: CDR1 SGHRS and CDR2 YFSETQ. The CDR3 has 14 amino acids. In the study's own analysis: Reference gene primers were amplified, and this amplification served to estimate nucleated cell counts. The protocol was immunoSEQ multiplex PCR, while the TCRdb copy is restricted to in-frame clones and leaves out a portion. V and J calls and clone size are as listed in that table; D and trimming were resolved from the DNA. The data contain about 94,000 clones, 65% to 85% of them singletons.

The chain combines TRBV5-1 with TRBJ2-3; maybe TRBD1 (5 bases). This receptor was taken from a man between 65 and 85 years old with COVID-19, enrolled during active disease. Material for sequencing was peripheral blood. The CDR3 spells CASSLEGATDTQYF. CDR3 in DNA: TGCGCCAGCAGCTTGGAAGGGGCCACAGATACGCAGTATTTT.